This T cell receptor beta chain emerged from a study of T cells in Graves' hyperthyroidism and ophthalmopathy (dated by TCRdb to about 2019). Study-wide context: Peripheral blood samples were taken at the time of initial diagnosis, prior to any treatment. To identify distinguishing TCR V-J signatures, a discovery cohort of 100 patients was used, comprising 43 with Graves' ophthalmopathy and 57 with stable Graves' hyperthyroidism. Prospective prediction of ophthalmopathy was tested in an independent validation cohort of approximately 19 hyperthyroidism patients and some 17 patients who later progressed to ophthalmopathy. The approximately 98 discovery patients were randomly divided into training and test sets at a 7:3 ratio. Thyroid tissue and blood T-cell repertoires from six Graves' hyperthyroidism patients were also compared in the study. After sampling, hyperthyroidism patients received methimazole starting at 30 mg daily, and ophthalmopathy patients received high-dose intravenous methylprednisolone. The paper describes TCR Vbeta CDR3 sequencing of 120 to 150 peripheral blood samples, made up of about 40 ophthalmopathy patients, around 78 hyperthyroidism patients and 17 progressor patients.

Stable Graves' hyperthyroidism was defined as the absence of progression to ophthalmopathy over 18 months of follow-up. Hyperthyroidism patients were newly diagnosed, with disease duration under 2 months, and aged 18 to 65 years. The study excluded patients with uncontrolled infections, other autoimmune diseases, pregnancy or lactation. Diagnoses were based on clinical symptoms, serum thyroxine and TRAb, thyroid ultrasound and orbital computed tomography. PBMCs were isolated from about 10 ml of fresh peripheral blood by Ficoll-Paque density gradient centrifugation. Total RNA was extracted using Trizol reagent, and RNA quality was assessed on an Agilent 2100 Bioanalyzer. On this clonotype: Its cognate antigen has yet to be identified. No much larger clonotype is one base removed from it; base qualities were not supplied.

The TCR beta CDR3 regions were amplified from the RNA transcripts. The first round of RT-PCR for the TCR CDR3 was performed with the HTBI primer set and the Qiagen OneStep RT-PCR kit. Libraries were constructed in a second round of multiplex PCR, after which size selection and purification were performed. Paired-end sequencing of the libraries was performed with 100 bp reads on an Illumina HiSeq2000. The source study handled its data this way. SOAPnuke was used to process the raw data, throwing out any read that contained adapters or uncalled bases, had a mean Phred below 15, or lacked an exact constant-primer or identifier match. COPE v1.2.5 was used to merge high-quality paired reads, and clonotypes were defined as unique nucleotide sequences. Clonotypes were aligned to IMGT TRBV, TRBD and TRBJ reference segments using MiTCR v1.1. The analysis included only V-J combinations with a frequency above 0.0001, which together covered 99.2% of the repertoires. The TCS score was defined as the ratio of F50 (clonal expansion) to E x V (chaos), calculated using BLOSUM62-based TCRdist between CDR3 peptides within each V-J. Welch's t-statistics and random forest reduced roughly 540 V-J features to 13, which were used in a naive Bayes classifier (R e1071). In-frame beta chains were kept once TCRdb had trimmed the public reads at Q25 with fastp and called clones with MiXCR. Under each unique CDR3 protein, matching rows form one entry showing the most common genes and DNA. The V and J calls here are based on TCRdb, not the publication. This sample comprises more than 450,000 distinct CDR3 sequences, around 13% of them detected only once. The leading ten clones occupy more than 11% of the sample.

Overall study results and their limits: Ophthalmopathy was separated from stable hyperthyroidism by a 13 V-J signature model, with approximately 85% sensitivity and approximately 81% specificity obtained in cross-validation and 80%/75% obtained in testing. In validation, progression to ophthalmopathy was predicted by the model with 70.59% sensitivity and around 76% specificity, a median of 6.5 months before onset. Most expanded thyroid clonotypes (frequency above 0.001) were also found in blood, which suggests that blood repertoires may mirror thyroid immune responses. No statistical method was used to fix the sample size in advance, and group allocation was not hidden from the investigators.

The source material was blood. The receptor comes from a woman in her 40s with Graves' hyperthyroidism.

The CDR3 is CASSASGTEISYEQYF. The DNA sequence reads TGTGCCAGCAGCGCATCCGGGACAGAGATCTCCTACGAGCAGTACTTC. In this chain, TRBV7-2 is recombined with TRBJ2-7; TRBD1 lines up with 7 middle nucleotides. The CDR1 and CDR2 encoded by the germline V gene are SGHTA and FQGNSA. The cysteine opens and the phenylalanine closes a CDR3 of 16 amino acids. CDR3 DNA only is kept here, 48 bases in frame from base 1. Compared with germline, V lacks 5 bases and J lacks 0 bases; bases without a gene match: 10. The CDR3 plus the reference TRBV7-2 and TRBJ2-7 genes for the other parts give the full variable domain: GAGVSQSPSNKVTEKGKDVELRCDPISGHTALYWYRQSLGQGLEFLIYFQGNSAPDKSGLPSDRFSAERTGGSVSTLTIQRTQQEDSAVYLCASSASGTEISYEQYFGPGTRLTVT.